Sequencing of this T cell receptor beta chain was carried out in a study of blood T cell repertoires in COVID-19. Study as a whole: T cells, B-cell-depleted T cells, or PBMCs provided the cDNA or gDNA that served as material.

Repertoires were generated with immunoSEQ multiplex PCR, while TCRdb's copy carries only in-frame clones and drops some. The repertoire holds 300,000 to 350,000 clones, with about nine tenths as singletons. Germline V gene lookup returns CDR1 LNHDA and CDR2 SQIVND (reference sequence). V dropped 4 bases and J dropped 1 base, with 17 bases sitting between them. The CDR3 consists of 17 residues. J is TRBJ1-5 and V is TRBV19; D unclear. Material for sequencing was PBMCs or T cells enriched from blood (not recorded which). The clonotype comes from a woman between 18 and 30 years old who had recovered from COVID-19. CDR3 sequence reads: CASSTRAVALSNQPQHF. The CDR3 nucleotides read TGTGCCAGTAGTACTAGAGCGGTCGCCCTAAGCAATCAGCCCCAGCATTTT.